Below, 28 T cell receptor beta chains from the same sample are listed, as sequenced in a study of spatial heterogeneity in lung cancer. Regarding time point: blood at routine non-recurrence follow-up after resection. TCRdb reprocessed the 5' RACE reads via MiXCR and lists one record per CDR3 protein. The sample carries 110,000 or so distinct CDR3 sequences, about 10% recorded once. The sequencing here drew on PBMCs, taken at follow-up. These receptors originate from a female donor with early-stage non-small cell lung cancer.

The J gene is TRBJ1-6, the V gene TRBV5-6; no clear D. V was pared by 4 bases and J by 10 bases, with 12 bases between. This CDR3 has 13 amino acids. CDR1 and CDR2 from the germline V gene are SGHDT and YYEEEE. CDR3 amino acids: CASSPNSRSPLHF. The CDR3 DNA is TGTGCCAGCAGCCCCAATTCAAGGTCACCCCTCCACTTT.

CDR3 residues: CATNNLHEQYF. The CDR3 nucleotides read TGTGCCACCAACAACCTCCACGAGCAGTACTTC. The chain couples TRBV24-1 to TRBJ2-7; no clear D gene. The length of the CDR3 is 11 residues. V was cut by 8 bases and J by 5 bases, with 9 bases left in between. Germline CDR1 reads KGHDR; CDR2 reads SFDVKD.

This rearrangement joins TRBV28 to TRBJ1-2; D might be TRBD1 (6 bases). Germline lookup yields CDR1 MDHEN and CDR2 SYDVKM. V was cut by 6 bases and J by 4 bases, with 15 bases left in between. The CDR3 is 14 residues long. The CDR3 nucleotides read TGTGCCAGCAGAACTACCGGGACAACCTATGGCTACACCTTC. This encodes CASRTTGTTYGYTF.

The chain combines TRBV28 with TRBJ2-5, with D perhaps TRBD2 (6 bases). The CDR3 consists of 16 residues. Germline CDR1 reads MDHEN; CDR2 reads SYDVKM. Trimming took off 2 bases at V and 4 bases at J, with 17 bases between the two ends. Written as DNA, the CDR3 is TGTGCCAGCAGTTTAGAGGGGCTAGCGATCCGAGAGACCCAGTACTTC. Translation gives CASSLEGLAIRETQYF. Full variable domain (rest looked up from reference TRBV28 and TRBJ2-5): DVKVTQSSRYLVKRTGEKVFLECVQDMDHENMFWYRQDPGLGLRLIYFSYDVKMKEKGDIPEGYSVSREKKERFSLILESASTNQTSMYLCASSLEGLAIRETQYFGPGTRLLVL.

This clonotype was observed a few times. This rearrangement joins TRBV5-1 to TRBJ1-5; D is possibly TRBD1 (6 bases). V lost 4 bases and J lost 5, with 13 bases in between. Germline loops: CDR1 SGHRS, CDR2 YFSETQ. The CDR3 covers 14 residues. The CDR3 region has the DNA TGCGCCAGCAGCCAGACAGGTACCGATCAGCCCCAGCATTTT. It is translated as CASSQTGTDQPQHF.

The J gene is TRBJ1-4, the V gene TRBV28; 11 bases align to TRBD1. J lost 6 bases, V lost 6 bases, and 6 bases had no gene match. This CDR3 is built from 15 residues. CDR1 and CDR2 (germline): MDHEN, SYDVKM. For the CDR3, the DNA is TGTGCCAGCAGGTCACCGGGACAGGGGGATGAAAAACTGTTTTTT. This gives the protein CASRSPGQGDEKLFF.

V gene TRBV7-3 combines with J gene TRBJ2-7; 7 positions match TRBD2. The CDR3 is made up of 13 amino acids. V shed 7 bases, J shed 3 bases, and the junction held 6 bases outside the gene matches. The germline CDR1 and CDR2 sequences are SGHTA and FQGTGA. In nucleotides, the CDR3 is TGTGCCAGCAAAGGCGGGAGTCACTACGAGCAGTACTTC. Encoded protein: CASKGGSHYEQYF.

In this sample, this clonotype turned up a few times. In nucleotides, the CDR3 is TGTGCCAGCAGATCAGGAGGGCCGTTGGCCTACAATGAGCAGTTCTTC. This codes for CASRSGGPLAYNEQFF. The chain couples TRBV7-9 to TRBJ2-1; maybe TRBD2 (6 bases). The ends were cut back, 6 bases at V and 2 bases at J, with 17 bases in the middle. The V gene's germline CDR1 is SEHNR and CDR2 FQNEAQ (reference sequence). The CDR3 length is 16 residues.

The sample holds a few counts of this clonotype. J is TRBJ2-5 and V is TRBV9; a weak D match, TRBD2 (6 bases). The V end lost 4 bases, the J end lost 2 bases, and 15 bases lay between the germline ends. There are 15 residues in the CDR3. Germline lookup yields CDR1 SGDLS and CDR2 YYNGEE. In nucleotides, the CDR3 is TGTGCCAGCAGCTCCCGGGGACTTTTACAAGAGACCCAGTACTTC. It translates to CASSSRGLLQETQYF. The full variable domain, in which reference TRBV9 and TRBJ2-5 provide the parts outside the CDR3, is DSGVTQTPKHLITATGQRVTLRCSPRSGDLSVYWYQQSLDQGLQFLIQYYNGEERAKGNILERFSAQQFPDLHSELNLSSLELGDSALYFCASSSRGLLQETQYFGPGTRLLVL.

This clonotype has a count of ten or more. The chain combines TRBV15 with TRBJ1-5; a possible D gene is TRBD1 (6 bases). Germline V CDR1 and CDR2: LNHNV, YYDKDF (reference sequence). V lost 3 bases and J 4 bases, leaving 13 bases between the germline ends. The CDR3 runs to 15 residues. This chain's CDR3 is CATSRGAGPNQPQHF. CDR3 in DNA: TGTGCCACCAGCAGGGGGGCCGGACCAAATCAGCCCCAGCATTTT.

The rearrangement joins TRBV28 to TRBJ2-1; D uncertain. The CDR3 loop spans 11 amino acids. Trimming removed 3 bases at V and 9 bases at J, with 6 bases between. Germline V gene lookup returns CDR1 MDHEN and CDR2 SYDVKM. CDR3 sequence reads: CASSFGFEQFF. The DNA of the CDR3 is TGTGCCAGCAGTTTTGGGTTTGAGCAGTTCTTC.

This clonotype was counted only a few times. The chain links TRBV28 to TRBJ1-1; weak D call: TRBD1 (6 bases). V lost 6 bases and J 11 bases, leaving 13 bases between the germline ends. CDR3 size: 11 residues. Germline V CDR1 and CDR2: MDHEN, SYDVKM. CDR3 in amino acids: CASRGQRDAFF. In DNA form, the CDR3 reads TGTGCCAGCAGAGGACAGAGGGATGCTTTCTTT.

This clonotype was counted a few times. The chain uses TRBV29-1 and TRBJ1-4; D is ambiguous. V gave up 3 bases and J gave up 5 bases, with 13 bases separating them. The CDR3 contains 14 residues. Per the germline V gene, CDR1 is SQVTM and CDR2 is ANQGSEA. The DNA of the CDR3 is TGCAGCGTTGATGAACGGCCGAGGAATGAAAAACTGTTTTTT. Protein: CSVDERPRNEKLFF.

The chain couples TRBV11-3 to TRBJ2-3; D is uncertain. V lost 2 bases, J lost 0 bases, and 6 bases lay in between. The CDR3 has 14 amino acids. Germline-derived CDR1 and CDR2 are SGHNT and YENEEA. The CDR3 region is CASSLFGSTDTQYF. CDR3 DNA sequence: TGTGCCAGCAGCTTATTTGGTAGCACAGATACGCAGTATTTT. The entire variable domain, with the rest obtained from reference TRBV11-3 and TRBJ2-3, is as follows: EAGVVQSPRYKIIEKKQPVAFWCNPISGHNTLYWYLQNLGQGPELLIRYENEEAVDDSQLPKDRFSAERLKGVDSTLKIQPAELGDSAVYLCASSLFGSTDTQYFGPGTRLTVL.

This clonotype was observed a few times. DNA of the CDR3: TGCAGCGTGCTAGCGGGAGTGGGCACAGATACGCAGTATTTT. Amino acids: CSVLAGVGTDTQYF. J is TRBJ2-3 and V is TRBV29-1; 10 bases match TRBD2. The junction had 4 bases not matched to a gene; V was cut back by 6 bases and J by 1 base. Germline values: CDR1 SQVTM, CDR2 ANQGSEA. The CDR3 spans 14 residues.

V and J are TRBV18 and TRBJ2-3; TRBD2 matches 9 bases. The CDR3 is made up of 15 amino acids. Unmatched junction bases numbered 6, after V lost 8 bases and J lost 0 bases. The V gene's germline CDR1 is KGHSH and CDR2 LQKENI. The CDR3 nucleotides are TGTGCCAGCACCACTAGCGGGCTTAGCACAGATACGCAGTATTTT. It specifies CASTTSGLSTDTQYF.

This clonotype was recorded only once. J is TRBJ1-1 and V is TRBV29-1; D call uncertain. Per the germline V gene, CDR1 is SQVTM and CDR2 is ANQGSEA. The CDR3 covers 10 residues. The V gene lost 3 bases and the J gene lost 7 bases, with 6 bases spanning the gap. CDR3 bases: TGCAGCGTTGACACCTATGAAGCTTTCTTT. Protein sequence: CSVDTYEAFF. Using reference TRBV29-1 and TRBJ1-1 for the parts outside the CDR3, the full variable domain is SAVISQKPSRDICQRGTSLTIQCQVDSQVTMMFWYRQQPGQSLTLIATANQGSEATYESGFVIDKFPISRPNLTFSTLTVSNMSPEDSSIYLCSVDTYEAFFGQGTRLTVV.

A few counts support this clonotype. This chain links TRBV7-9 with TRBJ1-1; D possibly corresponds to TRBD1 (5 bases). Deletions cut 2 bases from V and 3 bases from J, with 10 bases between. Germline CDR1 and CDR2: SEHNR and FQNEAQ (reference sequence). There are 14 residues in the CDR3. In DNA, the CDR3 is TGTGCCAGCAGCTTACAGTTCAGGGACACTGAAGCTTTCTTT. It yields the protein CASSLQFRDTEAFF. The variable domain in full, completed from reference TRBV7-9 and TRBJ1-1, reads DTGVSQNPRHKITKRGQNVTFRCDPISEHNRLYWYRQTLGQGPEFLTYFQNEAQLEKSRLLSDRFSAERPKGSFSTLEIQRTEQGDSAMYLCASSLQFRDTEAFFGQGTRLTVV.

This chain uses TRBV5-1 with TRBJ1-6; 7 positions match TRBD1. Germline V gene data show CDR1 as SGHRS and CDR2 as YFSETQ. Trimming cost V 4 bases and J 7 bases; bases outside gene matches: 5. The CDR3 length is 14 residues. CDR3 residues: CASSKQGGNSPLHF. For the CDR3, the DNA is TGCGCCAGCAGCAAGCAGGGGGGGAATTCACCCCTCCACTTT.

The V and J genes are TRBV29-1 and TRBJ2-1; D is uncertain. The V end lost 1 base, the J end lost 0 bases, and 13 bases lay between the germline ends. The CDR3 length is 16 residues. CDR1 and CDR2 (germline): SQVTM, ANQGSEA. Here the CDR3 DNA reads TGCAGCGTTGAAGGACCCTCATTTGGCTCCTACAATGAGCAGTTCTTC. It encodes CSVEGPSFGSYNEQFF.

This clonotype was seen a few times. J is TRBJ1-4 and V is TRBV9, with D hard to call. There are 14 residues in the CDR3. Trimming stripped 4 bases from V and 2 bases from J, with 9 bases between. Germline V gene lookup returns CDR1 SGDLS and CDR2 YYNGEE. CDR3 nucleotides: TGTGCCAGCAGCCTAACATGGACTAATGAAAAACTGTTTTTT. Encoded protein: CASSLTWTNEKLFF.

In its sample, this clonotype was seen a few times. The chain is built from TRBV5-8 and TRBJ1-1; D possibly corresponds to TRBD1 (6 bases). Trimming stripped 3 bases from V and 1 base from J, with 7 bases between. Germline lookup yields CDR1 SGHTS and CDR2 YDEGEE. The CDR3 runs to 13 residues. The CDR3 spells CASSWTENTEAFF. The CDR3 bases are TGTGCCAGCAGCTGGACAGAGAACACTGAAGCTTTCTTT.

This clonotype was recorded a few times. This chain uses TRBV6-6 with TRBJ1-2; D is possibly TRBD1 (5 bases). Trimming took 2 bases from V and 5 from J, leaving 15 bases between them. Germline CDR1 is MNHNY and CDR2 is SVGAGI (reference sequence). The CDR3 contains 15 residues. CDR3 loop: CASSYPAGWGYGYTF. The DNA for the CDR3 is TGTGCCAGCAGTTACCCGGCGGGTTGGGGGTATGGCTACACCTTC.

This clonotype was found a few times. The chain is built from TRBV10-1 and TRBJ1-2, with 7 bases fitting TRBD1. Trimming removed 3 bases from V and 4 bases from J; junction bases left unmatched: 2. The germline gives CDR1 WNHNN, CDR2 SYGVQD (reference sequence). The CDR3 loop spans 13 amino acids. The CDR3 sequence: CASSDRDSYGYTF. The CDR3 DNA reads TGCGCCAGCAGTGATAGGGACAGCTATGGCTACACCTTC.

This clonotype has just a few counts. The rearrangement uses TRBV2 and TRBJ2-5; the D gene is possibly TRBD2 (5 bases). This CDR3 comprises 13 residues. Trimming pared 3 bases from V and 5 bases from J, leaving 10 bases between. Germline CDR1 is SNHLY and CDR2 is FYNNEI. The CDR3 DNA reads as TGTGCCAGCAGTGAGGAGGTCGGGGAGACCCAGTACTTC. Protein product: CASSEEVGETQYF.

There are many counts of this clonotype. This sequence joins TRBV28 and TRBJ2-3; a weak D match, TRBD2 (6 bases). The CDR3 extends over 16 amino acids. The germline gives CDR1 MDHEN, CDR2 SYDVKM. The V end was cut by 7 bases, the J end by 1 base, with 18 bases between. The CDR3 DNA sequence: TGTGCCAGCACTATAAACTCCGGGAGAGGCACAGATACGCAGTATTTT. This gives the protein CASTINSGRGTDTQYF.

This clonotype has a handful of counts. The CDR3 bases are TGTGCCAGCAGCCTGTGGACTAGCGGGAGAGATACGCAGTATTTT. Its translation is CASSLWTSGRDTQYF. The chain links TRBV3-1 to TRBJ2-3; 13 positions agree with TRBD2. This CDR3 has 15 amino acids. Germline CDR1 reads LGHDT; CDR2 reads YNNKEL (reference sequence). After removal of 4 bases from V and 5 bases from J, the junction contained 3 bases not matched to a gene.

The chain employs TRBV29-1 and TRBJ1-4; D gene uncertain. This CDR3 has 14 residues. V was shortened by 5 bases and J by 8 bases, with 18 bases between the two germline ends. The germline V gene has CDR1 SQVTM and CDR2 ANQGSEA. The chain's CDR3 is CSVSWTATAEKLFF. CDR3 in DNA: TGCAGCGTTTCATGGACCGCAACGGCCGAAAAACTGTTTTTT.